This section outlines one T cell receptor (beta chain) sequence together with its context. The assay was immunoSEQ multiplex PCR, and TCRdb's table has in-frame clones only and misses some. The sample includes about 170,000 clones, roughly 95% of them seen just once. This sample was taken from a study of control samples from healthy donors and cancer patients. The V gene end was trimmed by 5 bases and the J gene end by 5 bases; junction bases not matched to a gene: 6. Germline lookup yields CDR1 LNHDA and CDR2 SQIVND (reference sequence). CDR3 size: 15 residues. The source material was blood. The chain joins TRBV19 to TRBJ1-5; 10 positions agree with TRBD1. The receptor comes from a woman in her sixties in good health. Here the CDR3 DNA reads TGTGCCAGTAGTCGGGACAGGGGCTACCATCAGCCCCAGCATTTT. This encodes CASSRDRGYHQPQHF.